This TCR beta chain was captured by sequencing in a study of tumor-infiltrating lymphocytes in primary liver carcinoma. About the research overall: Patients of both sexes were 30 to 69 years old.

Whole-study results and caveats: The 250 largest clones made up significantly more of tumor than blood repertoires (p = 0.039).

Germline assignment: CDR1 SQVTM and CDR2 ANQGSEA. The CDR3 consists of 14 residues. Co-extracted RNA and DNA came from 20-30 mg of unsorted bulk tissue. The authors sampled five separate regions per tumor. cDNA specific to TCR beta was made from approximately 500 ng of total RNA, with a constant-region primer employed for priming. Three rounds of nested multiplex PCR with slightly modified ARM-PCR produced TCR beta libraries. The first two PCR rounds used TRBV1-TRBV30 forward primers with a C-beta reverse primer, nine to eleven cycles each. One entry per CDR3 protein results from TCRdb running MiXCR on the multiplex PCR reads. The table has roughly 190,000 distinct CDR3 sequences, around four fifths seen once. Details on this clonotype: No antigen is known for it.

The clonotype comes from a man between 40 and 49 years old with primary liver carcinoma and hepatitis B virus infection. The rearrangement joins TRBV29-1 to TRBJ1-1; TRBD1 might be the D (5 bases). Material: tumor tissue from primary liver carcinoma. CDR3 protein: CRVCPKGRNTEAFF. In DNA, the CDR3 is TGCAGGGTGTGTCCCAAGGGGCGGAACACTGAAGCTTTCTTT.